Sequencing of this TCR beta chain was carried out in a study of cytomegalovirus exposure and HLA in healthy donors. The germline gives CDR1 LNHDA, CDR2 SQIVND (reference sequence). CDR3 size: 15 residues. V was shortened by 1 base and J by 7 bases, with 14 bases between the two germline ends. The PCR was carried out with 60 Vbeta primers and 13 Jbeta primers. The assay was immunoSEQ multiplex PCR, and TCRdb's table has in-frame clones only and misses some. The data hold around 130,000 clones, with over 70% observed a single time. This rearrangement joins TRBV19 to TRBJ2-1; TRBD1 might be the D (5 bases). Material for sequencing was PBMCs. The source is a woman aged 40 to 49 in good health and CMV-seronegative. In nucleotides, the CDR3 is TGTGCCAGTAGTATAGTGGCAGGGCCCGCTAATGAGCAGTTCTTC. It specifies CASSIVAGPANEQFF.